Below, 8 T cell receptor beta chains from the same sample are listed, as sequenced in a study of T-cell memory formation after mild COVID-19 (dated by TCRdb to 2020 to 2023). Libraries were constructed by 5' RACE. The data were produced on an Illumina NovaSeq 6000. The public reads were run again by TCRdb, first through fastp at Q25 and then through MiXCR, and only productive beta chains were kept. All rows with the same CDR3 protein become a single entry with the most common DNA and genes. Counted in this sample were about 320,000 distinct CDR3 sequences; more than 13% of them appeared once. Around 20% of the sample is in the top ten clones. Specimen: PBMCs or a T cell subset sorted from them (not recorded which). The receptors stem from a man between 18 and 29 years old who had mild COVID-19 (a few samples of this study predate the infection). The sample titles of this study are shuffled in the database, so cell type and time point are left out; the donor was told from shared clones.

The chain couples TRBV10-3 to TRBJ1-6; possibly TRBD1 for D (5 bases). V shed 0 bases and J shed 3 bases, with 9 bases lying between them. CDR3 length: 16 amino acids. The germline gives CDR1 ENHRY, CDR2 SYGVKD. The CDR3 DNA reads TGTGCCATCAGTGAGTCACGACAGATCTATAATTCACCCCTCCACTTT. Amino acid sequence: CAISESRQIYNSPLHF.

This clonotype has only a few counts. This chain connects TRBV11-2 to TRBJ1-1; no firm D call. The CDR3 extends over 14 amino acids. Per the germline V gene, CDR1 is SGHAT and CDR2 is FQNNGV. V lost 8 bases and J lost 3, with 16 bases in between. CDR3 amino acids: CASAVRVEDTEAFF. In nucleotides, the CDR3 is TGTGCCAGCGCGGTTCGTGTGGAGGACACTGAAGCTTTCTTT.

This clonotype was seen a handful of times. The rearrangement joins TRBV7-2 to TRBJ2-3; perhaps TRBD1 as D (6 bases). Germline V gene sequence: CDR1 SGHTA, CDR2 FQGNSA. The CDR3 spans 16 residues. V shed 2 bases and J shed 3 bases, with 15 bases lying between them. The DNA of the CDR3 is TGTGCCAGCAGCTTATTGGGCCCTCAGGGGACAGATACGCAGTATTTT. Its translation is CASSLLGPQGTDTQYF. The complete variable domain, with remaining parts taken from reference TRBV7-2 and TRBJ2-3, reads GAGVSQSPSNKVTEKGKDVELRCDPISGHTALYWYRQSLGQGLEFLIYFQGNSAPDKSGLPSDRFSAERTGGSVSTLTIQRTQQEDSAVYLCASSLLGPQGTDTQYFGPGTRLTVL.

The J gene is TRBJ1-4, the V gene TRBV20-1; tentatively, D is TRBD1 (5 bases). Trimming took off 6 bases at V and 0 bases at J, with 17 bases between the two ends. Germline-derived CDR1 and CDR2 are DFQATT and SNEGSKA (reference sequence). The CDR3 loop spans 16 amino acids. The CDR3 is CSAHSGRGATNEKLFF. CDR3 sequence (DNA): TGCAGTGCCCATTCTGGGCGGGGGGCAACTAATGAAAAACTGTTTTTT.

The chain combines TRBV7-3 with TRBJ2-1, with TRBD1 matching 7 bases. The germline gives CDR1 SGHTA, CDR2 FQGTGA. The CDR3 loop spans 17 amino acids. V lost 1 base and J lost 3; bases outside the gene matches: 9. The CDR3 loop reads CASSLNPGTDYYNEQFF. The CDR3 DNA is TGTGCCAGCAGCTTAAACCCTGGGACAGATTACTACAATGAGCAGTTCTTC. The full variable domain, with the rest looked up from reference TRBV7-3 and TRBJ2-1, is GAGVSQTPSNKVTEKGKYVELRCDPISGHTALYWYRQSLGQGPEFLIYFQGTGAADDSGLPNDRFFAVRPEGSVSTLKIQRTERGDSAVYLCASSLNPGTDYYNEQFFGPGTRLTVL.

The V gene is TRBV20-1, the J gene TRBJ2-1; D possibly matches TRBD1 or TRBD2 (5 bases each). V lost 6 bases and J 4 bases, leaving 13 bases between the germline ends. The CDR3 consists of 13 residues. CDR1 is DFQATT and CDR2 is SNEGSKA in the germline V gene (reference sequence). The CDR3 sequence is CSAGPGRYNEQFF. The CDR3 nucleotides read TGCAGTGCAGGACCGGGACGATACAATGAGCAGTTCTTC.

The chain joins TRBV5-1 to TRBJ2-7, with D possibly being TRBD1 (6 bases). The CDR3 has 14 residues. V dropped 4 bases and J dropped 2 bases, with 13 bases sitting between them. CDR1 is SGHRS, CDR2 YFSETQ, per germline. This chain's CDR3 is CASSTGQFPYEQYV. The CDR3 DNA is TGCGCCAGCAGCACCGGACAGTTCCCCTACGAGCAGTACGTC.

This sequence joins TRBV3-1 and TRBJ2-5; the D gene could be TRBD1 or TRBD2 (5 bases each). Germline V gene sequence: CDR1 LGHDT, CDR2 YNNKEL (reference sequence). V was clipped by 3 bases and J by 1 base, with 9 bases between them. CDR3 size: 14 residues. CDR3 nucleotides: TGTGCCAGCAGCCAGCAGGGACCCCAAGAGACCCAGTACTTC. This gives the protein CASSQQGPQETQYF.